The TCR beta chain described here comes from a study of immune evolution from preneoplasia to lung adenocarcinoma. In germline, CDR1 is LGHNA, CDR2 YSLEER. CDR3 length equals 17 residues. V trimming: 0 bases; J trimming: 7 bases; junction bases outside the gene matches: 10. The data were produced by immunoSEQ multiplex PCR, yet TCRdb's version contains in-frame clones alone and is incomplete. This repertoire shows about 4,400 clones, 80% to 90% found once; its top ten account for around 3.9%. Sequencing was performed on FFPE minimally invasive lung adenocarcinoma tissue. The chain joins TRBV4-3 to TRBJ2-1; 9 positions agree with TRBD2. The TCR originated in a donor of 70 years or more with lung adenocarcinoma. CDR3 bases: TGCGCCAGCAGCCAAGATGACATGCGGGAGGGCGTAAATGAGCAGTTCTTC. Translating it yields CASSQDDMREGVNEQFF.